The subject of this entry is one T cell receptor (beta chain). The antigen remains unidentified. The data were taken from a study of glioma-infiltrating T cells. The study, taken as a whole, reports: Tissue and blood shared very few CDR3 sequences. Gliomas, especially low-grade, showed above-expected tissue-blood divergence; non-neoplastic patients showed below.

TCR alpha and beta CDR3 regions were amplified from RNA using iRepertoire nested multiplex PCR. One-step reverse transcription and amplification started from approximately 100-400 ng of tissue mRNA or PBMC total RNA. TCRdb itself ran the multiplex PCR reads through MiXCR, one entry per CDR3 protein. The table has some 130,000 distinct CDR3 sequences, around a quarter seen once. Looked up from germline, CDR1 is LGHDT and CDR2 is YNNKEL (reference sequence). V gave up 1 base and J gave up 7 bases, with 10 bases separating them. The CDR3 loop spans 13 amino acids. The specimen sequenced was glioma tissue, nonneoplastic brain tissue, or PBMCs (not recorded which). The receptor was isolated from a human donor with low-grade glioma or glioblastoma, undergoing nonglioma brain surgery, or in good health (not recorded which). The rearrangement joins TRBV3-1 to TRBJ1-1; no firm D call. Here the CDR3 DNA reads TGTGCCAGCAGCCAAGGTCGTTTCATTGAAGCTTTCTTT. Translation gives CASSQGRFIEAFF.